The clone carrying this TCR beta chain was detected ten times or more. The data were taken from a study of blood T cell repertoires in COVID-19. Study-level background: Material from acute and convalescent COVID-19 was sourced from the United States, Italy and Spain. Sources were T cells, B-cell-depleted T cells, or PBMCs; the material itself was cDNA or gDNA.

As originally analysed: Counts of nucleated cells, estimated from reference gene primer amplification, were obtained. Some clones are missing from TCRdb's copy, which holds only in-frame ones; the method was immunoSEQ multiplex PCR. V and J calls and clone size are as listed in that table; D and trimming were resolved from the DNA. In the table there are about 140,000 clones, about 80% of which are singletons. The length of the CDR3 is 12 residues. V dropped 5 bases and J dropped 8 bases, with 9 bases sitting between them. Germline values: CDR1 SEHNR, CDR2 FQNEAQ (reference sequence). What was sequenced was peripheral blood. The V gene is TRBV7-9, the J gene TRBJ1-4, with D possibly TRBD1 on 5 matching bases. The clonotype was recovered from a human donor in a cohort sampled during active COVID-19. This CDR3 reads CASSPEGEKLFF. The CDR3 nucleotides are TGTGCCAGCAGCCCGGAGGGGGAAAAACTGTTTTTT.